This T cell receptor (beta chain) stems from a study of identical twins. The CDR3 is 14 residues long. Germline V gene sequence: CDR1 KGHDR, CDR2 SFDVKD. With 3 bases removed from V and 3 bases from J, the gap between germline ends came to 11 bases. TCRdb passed the 5' RACE reads through MiXCR, listing each CDR3 protein once. The table records under 800,000 distinct CDR3 sequences, 21% of them present only once. These data also featured in a second study, about T cells expressing NK-cell markers. Per that paper: In several experiments, sorting was restricted to alpha-beta TCR T cells by an anti-gamma-delta TCR antibody.

The sequenced material came from PBMCs. The V and J genes are TRBV24-1 and TRBJ2-7; D perhaps matches TRBD1 (5 bases). This sequence was found in a young woman in good health. CDR3 loop: CATSDPARDYEQYF. In nucleotides, the CDR3 is TGTGCCACCAGTGATCCAGCCAGGGACTACGAGCAGTACTTC.